This TCR beta chain is drawn from a study of molecular identifiers for immune sequencing clone quantification. TCRdb fed the PCR reads into MiXCR, producing one record per CDR3 protein. Found here are about 640,000 distinct CDR3 sequences, about 20% of them singletons; the top ten hold 0.85%. This CDR3 region has 13 residues. Trimming cost V 4 bases and J 5 bases; bases outside gene matches: 3. In germline, CDR1 is ENHRY, CDR2 SYGVKD. In this sample, this clonotype turned up many times. The receptor's source is a human donor in good health. Some libraries in this study had Jurkat cell RNA spiked in. The chain employs TRBV10-3 and TRBJ2-5, with TRBD2 matching over 8 bases. Sequenced input: naive CD8+ T cells from blood, with Jurkat cell RNA spiked in. Subset indicated: FACS-sorted CD8+CD4-CCR7+CD45RA+ naive T cells. CDR3 protein: CAISASGLETQYF. DNA for the CDR3: TGTGCCATCAGTGCTAGCGGGTTGGAGACCCAGTACTTC.